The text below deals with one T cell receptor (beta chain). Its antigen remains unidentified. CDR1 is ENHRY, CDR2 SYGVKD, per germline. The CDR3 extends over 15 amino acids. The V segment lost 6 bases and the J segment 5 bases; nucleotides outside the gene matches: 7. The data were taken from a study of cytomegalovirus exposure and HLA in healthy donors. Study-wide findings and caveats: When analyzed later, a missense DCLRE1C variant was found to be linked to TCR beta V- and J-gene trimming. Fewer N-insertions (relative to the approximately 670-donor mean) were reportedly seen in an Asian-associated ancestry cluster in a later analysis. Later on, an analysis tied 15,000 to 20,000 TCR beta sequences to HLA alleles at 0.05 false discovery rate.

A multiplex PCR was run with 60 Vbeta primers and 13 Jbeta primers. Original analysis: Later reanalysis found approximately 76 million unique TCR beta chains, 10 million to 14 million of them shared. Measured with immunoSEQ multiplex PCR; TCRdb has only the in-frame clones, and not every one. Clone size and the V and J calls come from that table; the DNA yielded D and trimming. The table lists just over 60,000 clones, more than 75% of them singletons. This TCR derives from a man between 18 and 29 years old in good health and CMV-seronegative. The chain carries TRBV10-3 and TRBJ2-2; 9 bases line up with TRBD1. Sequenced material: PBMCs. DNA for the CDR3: TGTGCCATCAGGCGGGGACAGGGTTCAACCGGGGAGCTGTTTTTT. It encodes CAIRRGQGSTGELFF.